Sequencing of this T cell receptor beta chain was carried out in a study of T cells in Graves' hyperthyroidism and ophthalmopathy. The overall study: Upon initial diagnosis and before any treatment, peripheral blood was collected.

To note about this clonotype: Its antigen is not identified.

Patients were excluded for uncontrolled infection, other autoimmune disease, pregnancy or lactation. Isolation of PBMCs was performed on 8.5 to 10 ml fresh peripheral blood. From RNA transcripts, TCR beta CDR3 regions were amplified. The HTBI primer set served for first-round RT-PCR of the TCR CDR3. TCRdb passed the multiplex PCR reads through MiXCR, listing each CDR3 protein once. The table shows 550,000 to 850,000 distinct CDR3 sequences, with 18% occurring only once. The germline CDR1 and CDR2 sequences are KGHDR and SFDVKD. This CDR3 region has 15 residues. Trimming cost V 4 bases and J 3 bases; bases outside gene matches: 5. Findings and limits, study-wide: Ophthalmopathy was separated from stable hyperthyroidism by a 13 V-J model.

The sequencing sample was made of blood. The gene calls are TRBV24-1 and TRBJ1-5; 7 positions match TRBD1. This clonotype was obtained from a woman aged 45-65 years with Graves' hyperthyroidism that later progressed to Graves' ophthalmopathy. This CDR3 is CATSDPDRPNQPQHF. The CDR3 bases are TGTGCCACCAGTGACCCGGACAGGCCCAATCAGCCCCAGCATTTT.